This T cell receptor beta chain derives from a study of T-cell reconstitution after alpha-beta-depleted transplantation in children. This sample's TCRbeta library carried unique molecular identifier barcodes. Using its own MiXCR run on the PCR reads, TCRdb lists one record per CDR3 protein. The data show about 440,000 distinct CDR3 sequences, approximately 42% seen once. Trimming shortened V by 6 bases and J by 0 bases, and 15 bases separated the two germline ends. From germline, CDR1 is SGDLS and CDR2 YYNGEE. The CDR3 runs to 15 residues. The rearrangement joins TRBV9 to TRBJ2-5; tentative D call: TRBD1 (6 bases). The starting material was PBMCs, obtained before TCRalphabeta/CD19-depleted stem cell transplant. The clonotype was recovered from a girl aged 2-10 years with aplastic anemia, due to receive a stem cell transplant. CDR3 loop: CASTLQGVYQETQYF. DNA of the CDR3: TGTGCCAGCACCTTACAGGGTGTTTACCAAGAGACCCAGTACTTC.